Below, 19 T cell receptor beta chains from the same sample are listed, as sequenced in a study of blood T cells in healthy people across ages. With a J-beta primer mix and a sample-barcoded 5' primer, a second PCR ran about 7 to 11 cycles. TCRdb recomputed calls from the 5' RACE reads with MiXCR, one row per CDR3 protein. Of over 950,000 distinct CDR3 sequences listed, roughly two fifths are singletons. Sequencing was performed on blood. The receptors were gathered from a young man in good health.

The chain has TRBV6-5 and TRBJ1-6; 11 bases match TRBD1. The CDR3 has 15 amino acids. V shed 2 bases, J shed 7 bases, and the junction held 1 base outside the gene matches. The germline V gene encodes CDR1 MNHEY and CDR2 SVGAGI. The CDR3 DNA follows: TGTGCCAGCAGTTACGGGGACAGGGGGAATTCACCCCTCCACTTT. It codes for CASSYGDRGNSPLHF.

CDR3 DNA: TGTGCCAGCAGCTTAGGAATCCGGACAGCCGGGGATCAAGAGACCCAGTACTTC. Translation gives CASSLGIRTAGDQETQYF. The V call is TRBV11-2, the J call TRBJ2-5; the D gene is possibly TRBD1 (6 bases). This CDR3 spans 18 amino acids. Germline V CDR1 and CDR2: SGHAT, FQNNGV. V dropped 1 base and J dropped 2 bases, with 20 bases sitting between them.

The chain links TRBV4-3 to TRBJ1-2; D is unresolved. The CDR3 extends over 15 amino acids. V was pared by 3 bases and J by 4 bases, with 15 bases between. Germline loops: CDR1 LGHNA, CDR2 YSLEER. The CDR3 loop reads CASSHYIDPIYGYTF. The CDR3, as DNA: TGCGCCAGCAGCCATTACATCGACCCTATCTATGGCTACACCTTC.

This clonotype was seen ten or more times. This chain uses TRBV12-3 or TRBV12-4 with TRBJ1-6; 8 bases fit TRBD1. The CDR3 sequence is 14 residues long. The junction had 1 base not matched to a gene; V was cut back by 3 bases and J by 6 bases. This chain's CDR3 is CASSFGQGNSPLHF. Here the CDR3 DNA reads TGTGCCAGCAGTTTCGGACAGGGTAATTCACCCCTCCACTTT.

The gene calls are TRBV7-2 and TRBJ1-4; tentative D call: TRBD1 (6 bases). Germline V gene lookup returns CDR1 SGHTA and CDR2 FQGNSA. CDR3 size: 14 residues. Trimming left V 6 bases short and J 6 bases short, with 14 bases between. The CDR3 DNA reads as TGTGCCAGCAGATCTGGGTCAGGGGATGAAAAACTGTTTTTT. Translated, it gives CASRSGSGDEKLFF. Full variable domain (rest looked up from reference TRBV7-2 and TRBJ1-4): GAGVSQSPSNKVTEKGKDVELRCDPISGHTALYWYRQSLGQGLEFLIYFQGNSAPDKSGLPSDRFSAERTGGSVSTLTIQRTQQEDSAVYLCASRSGSGDEKLFFGSGTQLSVL.

As regards this clonotype: It may be a read error: a sequence one base away is much more abundant. The chain is built from TRBV6-5 and TRBJ2-3, with 8 bases lining up with TRBD2. CDR3 length equals 19 residues. J gave up 0 bases and V 0 bases, and 11 bases lay outside the gene matches. The V gene's germline CDR1 is MNHEY and CDR2 SVGAGI. As DNA, the CDR3 is TGTGCCAGCAGTTACTCATCACTAGCGGTGGAGACGAGCACAGATACGCAGTATTTT. Translation: CASSYSSLAVETSTDTQYF.

V is TRBV7-2 and J is TRBJ2-3, with a possible D match to TRBD2 (5 bases). From germline, CDR1 is SGHTA and CDR2 FQGNSA. CDR3 length equals 13 residues. Trimming took 4 bases from V and 4 from J, leaving 9 bases between them. The CDR3 here is CASSWGEADTQYF. As DNA, the CDR3 is TGTGCCAGCAGCTGGGGAGAGGCAGATACGCAGTATTTT.

The V call is TRBV12-3 or TRBV12-4, the J call TRBJ1-1, with D tentatively TRBD1 (5 bases). Trimming removed 8 bases at V and 7 bases at J, with 8 bases between. The CDR3 totals 10 residues. CDR3 coding DNA: TGTGCCAGCGGGGACGTTGAAGCTTTCTTT. Translated, it gives CASGDVEAFF.

The chain carries TRBV11-2 and TRBJ1-6, with 8 positions matching TRBD1. V lost 5 bases to trimming and J lost 6 bases; unmatched junction nucleotides: 9. The CDR3 is 16 residues long. Per germline, CDR1 SGHAT and CDR2 FQNNGV. In DNA, the CDR3 is TGTGCCAGCAGCCCTCTTCAGGGGGCAATTAATTCACCCCTCCACTTT. Its translation is CASSPLQGAINSPLHF.

This chain joins TRBV10-3 and TRBJ1-1, with no clear D. V was cut by 11 bases and J by 3 bases, with 13 bases left in between. The length of the CDR3 is 12 residues. Germline CDR1 is ENHRY and CDR2 is SYGVKD. This CDR3 is CAARDRDTEAFF. CDR3 coding DNA: TGTGCCGCCCGTGATCGGGACACTGAAGCTTTCTTT.

The CDR3 DNA follows: TGCAGTGCTACTAGGGCTAGCGGGGGGGCTCGCGAGCAGTTCTTC. Protein sequence: CSATRASGGAREQFF. The J gene is TRBJ2-1, the V gene TRBV20-1, with TRBD2 identical over 12 bases. Trimming at V came to 4 bases and at J to 10 bases, leaving 11 bases not matched to a gene. The CDR3 consists of 15 residues. CDR1 is DFQATT and CDR2 is SNEGSKA in the germline V gene (reference sequence).

This clonotype occurred a few times. V usage is TRBV3-1 and J usage is TRBJ1-6, with D unresolved. Germline CDR1 LGHDT, CDR2 YNNKEL (reference sequence). The length of the CDR3 is 16 residues. V was cut by 0 bases and J by 11 bases, with 17 bases left in between. CDR3 sequence (DNA): TGTGCCAGCAGCCAAGATCGGCTGGGTATTGGTCCACCCCTCCACTTT. This gives the protein CASSQDRLGIGPPLHF.

This chain links TRBV12-3 or TRBV12-4 with TRBJ2-4; D is perhaps TRBD2 (5 bases). The V end was cut by 4 bases, the J end by 13 bases, with 11 bases between. The CDR3 covers 11 residues. DNA for the CDR3: TGTGCCAGCAGTTCCACTAGGGAGCAGTACTTC. It encodes CASSSTREQYF.

This clonotype was counted many times. The V call is TRBV19, the J call TRBJ2-1, with 8 bases identical to TRBD1. The CDR3 loop spans 14 amino acids. Germline CDR1 LNHDA, CDR2 SQIVND (reference sequence). Losses at the gene ends were 5 bases for V and 8 bases for J; bases not matched to a gene: 8. The CDR3 spells CASSSGQGYDEQFF. The CDR3 DNA sequence: TGTGCCAGTAGTTCCGGACAGGGTTACGATGAGCAGTTCTTC.

The V gene is TRBV5-1, the J gene TRBJ2-7; TRBD2 aligns across 8 bases. The CDR3 spans 17 residues. Per germline, CDR1 SGHRS and CDR2 YFSETQ. V was pared by 3 bases and J by 7 bases, with 18 bases of the junction left unmatched. The CDR3 is CASSSLSGGLLGNEQYF. Written as DNA, the CDR3 is TGCGCCAGCAGCTCGCTAAGCGGGGGCCTTTTGGGCAATGAGCAGTACTTC.

This clonotype was found many times. The V gene is TRBV28, the J gene TRBJ2-1; 10 positions agree with TRBD2. CDR1 MDHEN and CDR2 SYDVKM come from the germline V gene. The V and J ends lost 6 bases and 6 bases, in that order; junction bases with no gene match: 8. The CDR3 runs 15 residues. The CDR3 here is CASSPSGGAVNEQFF. As DNA, the CDR3 is TGTGCCAGCAGCCCAAGCGGGGGGGCCGTCAATGAGCAGTTCTTC. Variable domain in full (rest from reference TRBV28 and TRBJ2-1): DVKVTQSSRYLVKRTGEKVFLECVQDMDHENMFWYRQDPGLGLRLIYFSYDVKMKEKGDIPEGYSVSREKKERFSLILESASTNQTSMYLCASSPSGGAVNEQFFGPGTRLTVL.

In this sample, this clonotype turned up a few times. The chain carries TRBV6-6 and TRBJ1-2; 7 nucleotides align to TRBD1. CDR1 is MNHNY, CDR2 SVGAGI, per germline (reference sequence). The CDR3 is made up of 14 amino acids. V lost 6 bases, J lost 5 bases, and 9 bases stayed unmatched. The CDR3 DNA reads TGTGCCAGCAGCCAGACAGGGTTCGGGTATGGCTACACCTTC. Its translation: CASSQTGFGYGYTF.

This clonotype was detected a few times. The chain links TRBV14 to TRBJ2-1; TRBD1 matches at 11 bases. With 3 bases clipped from V and 9 bases from J, the junction kept 7 bases outside the gene matches. This CDR3 region has 15 residues. The germline V gene encodes CDR1 SGHDN and CDR2 FVKESK. The CDR3 DNA follows: TGTGCCAGCAGCCAGGGGACAGGGGGAGTGGGTGAGCAGTTCTTC. Protein: CASSQGTGGVGEQFF.

The chain combines TRBV27 with TRBJ2-3; D gene uncertain. Trimming shortened V by 4 bases and J by 3 bases, and 14 bases separated the two germline ends. The CDR3 is 15 residues long. Germline-derived CDR1 and CDR2 are MNHEY and SMNVEV (reference sequence). The CDR3 DNA follows: TGTGCCAGCAGTTCCTCAAGGGCCACAACAGATACGCAGTATTTT. Encoded protein: CASSSSRATTDTQYF.